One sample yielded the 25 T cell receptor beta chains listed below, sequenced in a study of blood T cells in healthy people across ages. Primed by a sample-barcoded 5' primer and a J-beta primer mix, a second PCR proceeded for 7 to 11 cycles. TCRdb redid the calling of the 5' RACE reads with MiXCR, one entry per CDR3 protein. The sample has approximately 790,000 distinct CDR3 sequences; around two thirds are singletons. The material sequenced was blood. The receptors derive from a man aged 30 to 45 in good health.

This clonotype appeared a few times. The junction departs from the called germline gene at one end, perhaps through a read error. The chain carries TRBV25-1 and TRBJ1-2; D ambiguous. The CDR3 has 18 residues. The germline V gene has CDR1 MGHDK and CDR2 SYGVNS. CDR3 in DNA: TGTGCCAGCAGCCCGACCTTAACCGGGAGACGTACTAACTATGGCCACACCTTC. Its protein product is CASSPTLTGRRTNYGHTF.

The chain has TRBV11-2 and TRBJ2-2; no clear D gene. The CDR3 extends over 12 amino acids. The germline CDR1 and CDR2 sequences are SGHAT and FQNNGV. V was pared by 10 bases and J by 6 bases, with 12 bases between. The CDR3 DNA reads TGTGCCACTCCACCGCGCGCCGGGGAGCTGTTTTTT. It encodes CATPPRAGELFF.

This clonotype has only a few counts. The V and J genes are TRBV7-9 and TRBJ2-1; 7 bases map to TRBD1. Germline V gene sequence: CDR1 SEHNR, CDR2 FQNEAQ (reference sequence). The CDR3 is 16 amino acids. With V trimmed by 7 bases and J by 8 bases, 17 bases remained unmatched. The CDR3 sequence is CASTAYGTRQGYEQFF. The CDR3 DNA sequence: TGTGCCAGCACAGCTTACGGTACCAGACAGGGTTATGAGCAGTTCTTC.

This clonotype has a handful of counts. The chain's CDR3 is CASSQRERGADTQYF. The CDR3 DNA follows: TGTGCCAGCAGCCAAAGAGAGCGGGGGGCAGATACGCAGTATTTT. The V and J genes are TRBV11-2 and TRBJ2-3; 9 bases line up with TRBD2. CDR3 length equals 15 residues. The germline V gene has CDR1 SGHAT and CDR2 FQNNGV. Trimming cost V 5 bases and J 4 bases; bases outside gene matches: 7.

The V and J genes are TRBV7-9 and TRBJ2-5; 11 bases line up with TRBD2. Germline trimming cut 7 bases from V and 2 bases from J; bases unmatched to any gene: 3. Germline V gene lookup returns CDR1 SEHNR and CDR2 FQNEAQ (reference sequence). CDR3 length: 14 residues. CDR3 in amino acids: CASKLAGDQETQYF. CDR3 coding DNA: TGTGCCAGCAAACTAGCGGGGGATCAAGAGACCCAGTACTTC.

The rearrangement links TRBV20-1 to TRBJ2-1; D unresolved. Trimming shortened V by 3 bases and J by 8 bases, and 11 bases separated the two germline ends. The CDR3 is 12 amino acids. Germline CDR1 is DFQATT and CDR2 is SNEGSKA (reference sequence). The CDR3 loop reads CSARLYQDEQFF. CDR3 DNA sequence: TGCAGTGCTAGGCTCTATCAAGATGAGCAGTTCTTC.

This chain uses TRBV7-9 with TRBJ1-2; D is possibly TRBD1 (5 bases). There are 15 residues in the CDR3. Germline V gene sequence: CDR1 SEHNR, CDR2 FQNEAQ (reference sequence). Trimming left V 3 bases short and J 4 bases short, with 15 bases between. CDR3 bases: TGTGCCAGCAGCTTCGGACGGGACGCCAGCTATGGCTACACCTTC. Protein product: CASSFGRDASYGYTF.

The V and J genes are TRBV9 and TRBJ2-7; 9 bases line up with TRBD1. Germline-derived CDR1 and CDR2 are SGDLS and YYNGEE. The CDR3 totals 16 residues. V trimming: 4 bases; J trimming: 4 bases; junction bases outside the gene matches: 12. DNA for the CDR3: TGTGCCAGCAGCCTTTGGGGGGGACAGGGCGTTTACGAGCAGTACTTC. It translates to CASSLWGGQGVYEQYF. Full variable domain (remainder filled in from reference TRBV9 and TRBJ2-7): DSGVTQTPKHLITATGQRVTLRCSPRSGDLSVYWYQQSLDQGLQFLIQYYNGEERAKGNILERFSAQQFPDLHSELNLSSLELGDSALYFCASSLWGGQGVYEQYFGPGTRLTVT.

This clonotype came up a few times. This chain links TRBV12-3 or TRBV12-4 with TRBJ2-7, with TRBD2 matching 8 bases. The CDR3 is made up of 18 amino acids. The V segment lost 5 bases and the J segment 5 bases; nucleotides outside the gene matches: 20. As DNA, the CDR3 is TGTGCCAGCAGTCTTCTAGCGGGCCTTATGGGTGGGTCTCACGAGCAGTACTTC. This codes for CASSLLAGLMGGSHEQYF.

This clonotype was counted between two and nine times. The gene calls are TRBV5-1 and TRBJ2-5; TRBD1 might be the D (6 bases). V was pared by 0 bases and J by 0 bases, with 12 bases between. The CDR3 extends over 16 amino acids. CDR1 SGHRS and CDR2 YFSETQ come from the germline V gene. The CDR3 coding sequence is TGCGCCAGCAGCTTGGACAGGGCCGCTTACCAAGAGACCCAGTACTTC. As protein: CASSLDRAAYQETQYF.

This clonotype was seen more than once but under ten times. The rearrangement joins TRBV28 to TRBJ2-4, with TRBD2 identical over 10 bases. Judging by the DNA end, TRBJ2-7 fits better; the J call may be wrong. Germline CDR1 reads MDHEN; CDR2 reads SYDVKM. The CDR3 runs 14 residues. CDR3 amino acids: CASTTGTSVVEQYF. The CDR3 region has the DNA TGTGCCAGCACCACTGGGACTAGCGTGGTCGAGCAGTACTTC.

The CDR3 nucleotides read TGCGCCAGCAGCTCGGAAGAGGAAGGGGGCTATGGCTACACCTTC. Amino acids: CASSSEEEGGYGYTF. The genes are TRBV5-1 and TRBJ1-2; TRBD1 is a possible D gene (6 bases). The V gene's germline CDR1 is SGHRS and CDR2 YFSETQ. The CDR3 is made up of 15 amino acids. The V and J ends lost 3 bases and 4 bases respectively, with 16 bases between them.

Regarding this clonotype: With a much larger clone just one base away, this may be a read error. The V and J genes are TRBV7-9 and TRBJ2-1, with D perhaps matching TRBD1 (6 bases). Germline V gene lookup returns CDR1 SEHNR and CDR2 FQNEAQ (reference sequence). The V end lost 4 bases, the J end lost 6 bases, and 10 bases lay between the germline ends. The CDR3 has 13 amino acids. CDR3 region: CASSSGQFNEQFF. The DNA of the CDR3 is TGTGCCAGCAGCTCCGGACAGTTCAATGAGCAGTTCTTC.

The DNA for the CDR3 is TGCAGCGCCCAGTCGGGGGCAGCGGTTTACGAGCAGTACTTC. Translating gives CSAQSGAAVYEQYF. This chain connects TRBV29-1 to TRBJ2-7, with D possibly called TRBD1 or TRBD2 (6 bases each). V was clipped by 7 bases and J by 4 bases, with 20 bases between them. Germline assignment: CDR1 SQVTM and CDR2 ANQGSEA. The CDR3 extends over 14 amino acids.

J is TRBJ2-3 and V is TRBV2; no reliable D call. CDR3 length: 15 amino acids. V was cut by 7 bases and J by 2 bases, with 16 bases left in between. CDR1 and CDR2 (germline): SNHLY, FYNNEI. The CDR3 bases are TGTGCCAGCACCCCGACTGTGGGGAACACAGATACGCAGTATTTT. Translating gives CASTPTVGNTDTQYF.

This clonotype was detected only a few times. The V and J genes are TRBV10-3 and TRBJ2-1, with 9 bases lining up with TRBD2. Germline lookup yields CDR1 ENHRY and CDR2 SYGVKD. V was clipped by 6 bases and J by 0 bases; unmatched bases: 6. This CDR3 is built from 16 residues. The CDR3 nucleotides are TGTGCCATCAGAGGGACTAGCTCACACTCCTACAATGAGCAGTTCTTC. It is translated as CAIRGTSSHSYNEQFF.

CDR3 sequence (DNA): TGTGCCAGCAGTTACTCGGGCAGAGATAACTATGGCTACACCTTC. This encodes CASSYSGRDNYGYTF. This rearrangement joins TRBV6-2 or TRBV6-3 to TRBJ1-2; D unresolved. This CDR3 comprises 15 residues. The germline CDR1 and CDR2 sequences are MNHEY and SVGEGT. The V gene lost 0 bases and the J gene lost 1 base, with 9 bases spanning the gap.

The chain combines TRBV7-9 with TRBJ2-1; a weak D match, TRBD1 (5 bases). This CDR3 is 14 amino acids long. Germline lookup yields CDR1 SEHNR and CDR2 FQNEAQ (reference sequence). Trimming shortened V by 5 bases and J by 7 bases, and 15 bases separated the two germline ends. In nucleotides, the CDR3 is TGTGCCAGCAGCGCCGGACACCCAAGGAATGAGCAGTTCTTC. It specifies CASSAGHPRNEQFF. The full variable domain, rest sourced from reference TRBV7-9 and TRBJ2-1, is DTGVSQNPRHKITKRGQNVTFRCDPISEHNRLYWYRQTLGQGPEFLTYFQNEAQLEKSRLLSDRFSAERPKGSFSTLEIQRTEQGDSAMYLCASSAGHPRNEQFFGPGTRLTVL.

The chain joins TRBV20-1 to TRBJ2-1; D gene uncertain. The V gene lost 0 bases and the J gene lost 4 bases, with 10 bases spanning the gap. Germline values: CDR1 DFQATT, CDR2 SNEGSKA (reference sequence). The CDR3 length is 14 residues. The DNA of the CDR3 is TGCAGTGCTAGAGATTGGGCCGAATACAATGAGCAGTTCTTC. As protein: CSARDWAEYNEQFF.

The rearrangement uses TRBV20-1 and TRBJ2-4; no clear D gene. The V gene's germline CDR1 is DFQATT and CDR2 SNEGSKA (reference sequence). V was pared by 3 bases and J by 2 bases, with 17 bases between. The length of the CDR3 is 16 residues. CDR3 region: CSASGGQLGTKNIQYF. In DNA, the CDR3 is TGCAGTGCTAGCGGTGGGCAACTCGGAACCAAAAACATTCAGTACTTC.

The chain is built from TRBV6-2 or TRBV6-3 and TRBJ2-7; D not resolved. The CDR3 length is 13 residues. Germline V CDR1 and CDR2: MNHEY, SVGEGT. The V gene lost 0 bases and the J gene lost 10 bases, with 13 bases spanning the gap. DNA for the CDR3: TGTGCCAGCAGTTACTCCCACTCCTCTGCCCAGTACTTC. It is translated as CASSYSHSSAQYF.

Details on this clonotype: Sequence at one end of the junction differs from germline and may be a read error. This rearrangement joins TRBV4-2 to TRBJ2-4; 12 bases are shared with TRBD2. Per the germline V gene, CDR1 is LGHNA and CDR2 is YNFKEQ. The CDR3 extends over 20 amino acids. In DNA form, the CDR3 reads TGTGCCGGCAGCCAAGAAATCGGACTAGCGGGGAGGTTGGCCAAAAACATTCAGTACTTC. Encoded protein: CAGSQEIGLAGRLAKNIQYF.

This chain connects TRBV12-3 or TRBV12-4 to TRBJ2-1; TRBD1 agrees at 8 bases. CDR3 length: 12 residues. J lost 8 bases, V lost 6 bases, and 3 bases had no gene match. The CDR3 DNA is TGTGCCAGCAGGACAGGGGAACATGAGCAGTTCTTC. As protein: CASRTGEHEQFF.

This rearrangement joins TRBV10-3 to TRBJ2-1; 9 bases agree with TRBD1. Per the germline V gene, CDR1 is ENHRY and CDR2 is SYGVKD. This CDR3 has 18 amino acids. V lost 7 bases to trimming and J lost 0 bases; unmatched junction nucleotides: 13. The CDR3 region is CAITAGQGPASSYNEQFF. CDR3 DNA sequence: TGTGCCATCACCGCGGGACAGGGACCTGCGAGCTCCTACAATGAGCAGTTCTTC.

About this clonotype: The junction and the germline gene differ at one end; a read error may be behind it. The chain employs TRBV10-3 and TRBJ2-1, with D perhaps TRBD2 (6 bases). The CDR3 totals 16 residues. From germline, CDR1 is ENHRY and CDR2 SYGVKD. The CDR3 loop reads CAISELRGKDQNGQFF. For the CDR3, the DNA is TGTGCCATCAGTGAGTTGCGGGGTAAGGATCAGAATGGGCAGTTCTTC.